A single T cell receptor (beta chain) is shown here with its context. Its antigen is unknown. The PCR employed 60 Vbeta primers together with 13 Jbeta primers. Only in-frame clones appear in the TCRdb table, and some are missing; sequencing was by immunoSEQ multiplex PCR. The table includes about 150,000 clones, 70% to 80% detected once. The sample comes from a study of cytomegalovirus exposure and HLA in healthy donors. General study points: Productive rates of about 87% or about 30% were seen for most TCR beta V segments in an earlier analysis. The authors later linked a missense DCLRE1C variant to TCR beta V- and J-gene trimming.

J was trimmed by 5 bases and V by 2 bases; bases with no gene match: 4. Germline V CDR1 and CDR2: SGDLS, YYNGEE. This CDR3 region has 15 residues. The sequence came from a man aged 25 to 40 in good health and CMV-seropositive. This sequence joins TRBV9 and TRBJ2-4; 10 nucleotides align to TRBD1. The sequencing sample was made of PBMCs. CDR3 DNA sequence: TGTGCCAGCAGCGTTTCCGGGACAGGGGAAAACATTCAGTACTTC. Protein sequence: CASSVSGTGENIQYF.